Sequencing of this T cell receptor (beta chain) was carried out in a study of T cell responses to AZD1222 COVID-19 vaccine. Whole-study results and caveats: Only a handful of AZD1222 recipients were seropositive at baseline. Females made up more of the donors, who were largely white British, and clonal diversity may have come out too low.

Method: immunoSEQ multiplex PCR; TCRdb's copy keeps in-frame clones and lacks some. The table lists hundreds of thousands of clones, approximately 94% of them singletons. The V end was cut by 6 bases, the J end by 6 bases, with 14 bases between. The CDR3 consists of 13 residues. Points on this clone: Its cognate antigen is unknown.

The chain combines TRBV12-3 or TRBV12-4 with TRBJ1-1; no clear D. This TCR came from an adult in good health. The input for sequencing was peripheral blood, taken on day 0 of MenACWY control vaccination. CDR3 region: CASSRRRVAEAFF. The CDR3 region has the DNA TGTGCCAGCAGCAGGCGGAGGGTCGCTGAAGCTTTCTTT.